This record covers a single TCR beta chain. The data originate from a study of blood T cell repertoires in COVID-19. Germline CDR1 is MNHNY and CDR2 is SVGAGI (reference sequence). Deletions cut 6 bases from V and 4 bases from J, with 16 bases between. This CDR3 is built from 15 residues. TCRdb's copy holds only in-frame clones and misses some; the assay was immunoSEQ multiplex PCR. Here the sample spans approximately 74,000 clones, 75% to 95% being singletons. The chain employs TRBV6-6 and TRBJ2-1; a weak D match, TRBD2 (6 bases). The sample taken for sequencing was peripheral blood. The receptor was isolated from a woman aged 60 to 75 with active COVID-19. DNA for the CDR3: TGTGCCAGCAGACCGACAGCTGGGGGGTACAATGAGCAGTTCTTC. Its protein is CASRPTAGGYNEQFF.